The present entry profiles one T cell receptor (beta chain) with its context. Antigen unknown. The germline V and J ends were trimmed by 4 bases and 0 bases, with 16 bases remaining between them. Germline CDR1 is GTSNPN and CDR2 is SVGIG (reference sequence). The CDR3 length is 15 residues. This sample stems from a study of shared clonotypes between healthy human individuals. Study-wide results and limits: The authors sampled blood alone, and tissue repertoires likely differ. Genetic and exposure-history diversity was limited by the small donor number. Even with large depth, rarefaction showed that sorted-subset sequencing was incomplete.

Clones were sequenced by immunoSEQ multiplex PCR, and TCRdb holds only the in-frame ones, with some missing. This table has around 2.5 million clones, 80% to 95% appearing once. The chain combines TRBV30 with TRBJ2-7; D gene uncertain. The clonotype was recovered from a man aged 18 to 29 in good health. Some clones in this sample may be carry-over from other donors' samples. Sequencing input: naive CD4+ T cells from PBMCs. The subset denotes: CD45RA+ positively selected. Here the CDR3 reads CAWNVGQPSSYEQYF. DNA of the CDR3: TGTGCCTGGAATGTTGGGCAGCCCTCCTCCTACGAGCAGTACTTC. Full variable domain (outside the CDR3, taken from reference TRBV30 and TRBJ2-7): SQTIHQWPATLVQPVGSPLSLECTVEGTSNPNLYWYRQAAGRGLQLLFYSVGIGQISSEVPQNLSASRPQDRQFILSSKKLLLSDSGFYLCAWNVGQPSSYEQYFGPGTRLTVT.